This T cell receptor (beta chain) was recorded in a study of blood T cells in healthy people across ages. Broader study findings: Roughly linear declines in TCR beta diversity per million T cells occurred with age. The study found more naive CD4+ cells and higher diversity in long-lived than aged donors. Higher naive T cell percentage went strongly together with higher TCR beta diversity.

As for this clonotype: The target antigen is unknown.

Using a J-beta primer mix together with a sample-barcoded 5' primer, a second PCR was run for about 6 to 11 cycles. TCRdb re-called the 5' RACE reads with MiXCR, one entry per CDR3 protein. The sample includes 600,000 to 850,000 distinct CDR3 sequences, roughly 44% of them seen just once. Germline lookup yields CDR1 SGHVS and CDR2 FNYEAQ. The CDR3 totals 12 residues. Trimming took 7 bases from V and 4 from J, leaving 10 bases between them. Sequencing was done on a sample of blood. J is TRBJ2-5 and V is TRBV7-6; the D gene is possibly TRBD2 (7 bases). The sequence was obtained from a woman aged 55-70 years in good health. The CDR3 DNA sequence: TGTGCCAGCACAGGGGAGGGAGAGACCCAGTACTTC. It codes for CASTGEGETQYF.